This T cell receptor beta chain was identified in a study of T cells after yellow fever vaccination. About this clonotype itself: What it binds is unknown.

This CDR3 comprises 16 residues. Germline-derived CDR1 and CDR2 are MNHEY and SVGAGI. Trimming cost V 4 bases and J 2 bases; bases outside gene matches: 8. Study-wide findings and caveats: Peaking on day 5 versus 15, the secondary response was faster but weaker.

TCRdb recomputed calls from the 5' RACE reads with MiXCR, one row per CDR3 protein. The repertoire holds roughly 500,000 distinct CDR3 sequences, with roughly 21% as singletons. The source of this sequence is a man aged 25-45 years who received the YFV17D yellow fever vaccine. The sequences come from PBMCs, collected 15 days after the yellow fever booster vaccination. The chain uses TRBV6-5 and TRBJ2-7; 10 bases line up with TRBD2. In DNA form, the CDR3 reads TGTGCCAGCAGTTCGCGACTAGCGGGCTTACCCTACGAGCAGTACTTC. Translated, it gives CASSSRLAGLPYEQYF.